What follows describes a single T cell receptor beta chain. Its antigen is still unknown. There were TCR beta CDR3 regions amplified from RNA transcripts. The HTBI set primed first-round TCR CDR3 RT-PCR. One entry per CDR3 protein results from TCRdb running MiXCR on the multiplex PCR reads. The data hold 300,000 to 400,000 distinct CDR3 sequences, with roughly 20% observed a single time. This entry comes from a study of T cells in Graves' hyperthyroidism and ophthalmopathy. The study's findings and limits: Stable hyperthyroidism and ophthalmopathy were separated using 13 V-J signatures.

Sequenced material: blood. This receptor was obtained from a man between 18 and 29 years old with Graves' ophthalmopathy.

The CDR3 bases are TGTGCCAGCAGTTTAATCAGCGGGTCTTCCTACAATGAGCAGTTCTTC. It yields the protein CASSLISGSSYNEQFF. V gene TRBV28 combines with J gene TRBJ2-1; D is possibly TRBD2 (6 bases). CDR3 length equals 16 residues. Germline loops: CDR1 MDHEN, CDR2 SYDVKM. Trimming took 2 bases from V and 1 from J, leaving 12 bases between them.